This entry lists 24 T cell receptor beta chains sequenced from one sample in a study of blood T cell repertoires in COVID-19. Measured with immunoSEQ multiplex PCR; TCRdb has only the in-frame clones, and not every one. The sample holds 250,000 to 350,000 clones, 90% seen once. Material for sequencing was PBMCs or T cells enriched from blood (not recorded which). The source is a woman between 18 and 29 years old with acute COVID-19.

The chain links TRBV28 to TRBJ2-6; 11 bases line up with TRBD2. The CDR3 has 19 amino acids. Germline lookup yields CDR1 MDHEN and CDR2 SYDVKM. After removal of 0 bases from V and 0 bases from J, the junction contained 4 bases not matched to a gene. The CDR3 coding sequence is TGTGCCAGCAGTTTATGGGGACTAGCGGTTAACTCTGGGGCCAACGTCCTGACTTTC. As protein: CASSLWGLAVNSGANVLTF.

The DNA of the CDR3 is TGTGCCAGCAGCTGGACAGGAGGGTCTGAAAAACTGTTTTTT. Residues: CASSWTGGSEKLFF. This rearrangement joins TRBV7-9 to TRBJ1-4; 7 bases agree with TRBD1. The CDR3 loop spans 14 amino acids. Trimming removed 4 bases from V and 7 bases from J; junction bases left unmatched: 6. CDR1 and CDR2 from the germline V gene are SEHNR and FQNEAQ (reference sequence).

About this clone: Other DNA sequences of this sample code for an identical CDR3. The chain combines TRBV6-4 with TRBJ2-1; 10 nucleotides match TRBD2. CDR1 MRHNA and CDR2 SNTAGT come from the germline V gene. J was trimmed by 7 bases and V by 0 bases; bases with no gene match: 0. The CDR3 sequence is 14 residues long. CDR3 nucleotides: TGTGCCAGCAGTGACTCGACTAGCGGGAATGAGCAGTTCTTC. It translates to CASSDSTSGNEQFF.

This sequence joins TRBV4-1 and TRBJ2-2; D uncertain. From germline, CDR1 is MGHRA and CDR2 YSYEKL. Trimming cost V 4 bases and J 1 base, with 7 bases left between them. CDR3 length equals 14 residues. CDR3 DNA sequence: TGCGCCAGCAGCCGAGACCAGAACACCGGGGAGCTGTTTTTT. Amino acids: CASSRDQNTGELFF.

V usage is TRBV11-2 and J usage is TRBJ1-2; possible D gene TRBD1, 6 bases. The germline V and J ends were trimmed by 3 bases and 2 bases, with 16 bases remaining between them. Germline V gene sequence: CDR1 SGHAT, CDR2 FQNNGV. The CDR3 loop spans 16 amino acids. This CDR3 reads CASSFSAGAPNYGYTF. The DNA of the CDR3 is TGTGCCAGCAGCTTTAGTGCGGGGGCCCCCAACTATGGCTACACCTTC.

This clone was counted between two and nine times. The chain recombines TRBV27 with TRBJ1-4; D not resolved. Germline CDR1 MNHEY, CDR2 SMNVEV (reference sequence). Trimming took off 5 bases at V and 0 bases at J, with 10 bases between the two ends. This CDR3 is built from 15 residues. The CDR3 loop is CASSLSQATNEKLFF. Written as DNA, the CDR3 is TGTGCCAGCAGTCTGAGTCAGGCAACTAATGAAAAACTGTTTTTT.

The chain employs TRBV27 and TRBJ2-1, with 7 bases fitting TRBD1. This CDR3 region has 14 residues. CDR1 MNHEY and CDR2 SMNVEV come from the germline V gene (reference sequence). V lost 5 bases to trimming and J lost 3 bases; unmatched junction nucleotides: 4. The CDR3 loop is CASSPGTDYNEQFF. For the CDR3, the DNA is TGTGCCAGCAGTCCGGGGACAGACTACAATGAGCAGTTCTTC.

This clone was seen more than once but under ten times. The chain uses TRBV7-8 and TRBJ2-1, with 14 bases lining up with TRBD2. Looked up from germline, CDR1 is SGHVS and CDR2 is FQNEAQ. J was trimmed by 3 bases and V by 5 bases; bases with no gene match: 6. The CDR3 runs to 17 residues. The CDR3 region is CASSLGLAGVLYNEQFF. CDR3 nucleotide sequence: TGTGCCAGCAGCCTGGGACTAGCGGGAGTCCTCTACAATGAGCAGTTCTTC.

In the case of this clone: An end of the junction differs from the germline gene, which may be a read error. J is TRBJ2-1 and V is TRBV3-1 (or the pseudogene TRBV3-2); maybe TRBD1 (7 bases). This CDR3 is built from 15 residues. From germline, CDR1 is LGHDT and CDR2 YNNKEL (reference sequence). The CDR3, as DNA: TGTGCCAGCGGCCAATCGGCGGGGCGACAGGGCGGGTCATTCTTC. This gives the protein CASGQSAGRQGGSFF.

The chain is built from TRBV27 and TRBJ2-2, with D unresolved. V was clipped by 6 bases and J by 7 bases, with 9 bases between them. The CDR3 contains 12 residues. The germline gives CDR1 MNHEY, CDR2 SMNVEV (reference sequence). CDR3 protein: CASSLISGELFF. DNA for the CDR3: TGTGCCAGCAGCCTGATTAGCGGGGAGCTGTTTTTT.

This clone has just one count. V usage is TRBV10-1 and J usage is TRBJ2-3; D is undetermined. The CDR3 is made up of 14 amino acids. Germline assignment: CDR1 WNHNN and CDR2 SYGVQD (reference sequence). Trimming took 6 bases from V and 2 from J, leaving 12 bases between them. CDR3 sequence: CASSEELNTDTQYF. The CDR3 bases are TGCGCCAGCAGCGAAGAGCTAAACACAGATACGCAGTATTTT.

The V gene is TRBV7-6, the J gene TRBJ1-6, with D tentatively TRBD1 (6 bases). Germline CDR1 SGHVS, CDR2 FNYEAQ. The CDR3 is 16 amino acids. The ends were cut back, 3 bases at V and 6 bases at J, with 15 bases in the middle. The CDR3 is CASSLNRDTINSPLHF. In nucleotides, the CDR3 is TGTGCCAGCAGCTTGAACCGGGACACCATTAATTCACCCCTCCACTTT.

The gene calls are TRBV15 and TRBJ1-1; D remains unclear. V was pared by 4 bases and J by 7 bases, with 7 bases between. This CDR3 has 11 amino acids. Germline V gene sequence: CDR1 LNHNV, CDR2 YYDKDF (reference sequence). CDR3 sequence (DNA): TGTGCCACCAGCAACAAGATTGAAGCTTTCTTT. It translates to CATSNKIEAFF.

Only one count was recorded for this clone. The chain is built from TRBV7-8 and TRBJ1-5; D is possibly TRBD1 (6 bases). The germline V gene encodes CDR1 SGHVS and CDR2 FQNEAQ. This CDR3 has 12 amino acids. V lost 5 bases to trimming and J lost 6 bases, with 8 bases between them. The CDR3 coding sequence is TGTGCCAGCAGCCCCAGGGGTCAGCCCCAGCATTTT. It codes for CASSPRGQPQHF. Full variable domain (outside the CDR3, taken from reference TRBV7-8 and TRBJ1-5): GAGVSQSPRYKVAKRGQDVALRCDPISGHVSLFWYQQALGQGPEFLTYFQNEAQLDKSGLPSDRFFAERPEGSVSTLKIQRTQQEDSAVYLCASSPRGQPQHFGDGTRLSIL.

Here the CDR3 reads CASALAGVQAGELFF. As DNA, the CDR3 is TGTGCCAGCGCACTAGCGGGAGTTCAGGCCGGGGAGCTGTTTTTT. The gene calls are TRBV11-3 and TRBJ2-2, with 11 bases matching TRBD2. This CDR3 is built from 15 residues. The junction had 8 bases not matched to a gene; V was cut back by 8 bases and J by 6 bases. Germline V gene lookup returns CDR1 SGHNT and CDR2 YENEEA.

The chain combines TRBV5-1 with TRBJ2-1; 11 nucleotides line up with TRBD2. CDR3 length equals 15 residues. Per the germline V gene, CDR1 is SGHRS and CDR2 is YFSETQ. J lost 8 bases, V lost 2 bases, and 6 bases had no gene match. The CDR3 DNA reads TGCGCCAGCAGCTTTGGAGATAGCGGGAGGGATGAGCAGTTCTTC. Translating it yields CASSFGDSGRDEQFF. Supplemented by reference TRBV5-1 and TRBJ2-1, the full variable domain reads KAGVTQTPRYLIKTRGQQVTLSCSPISGHRSVSWYQQTPGQGLQFLFEYFSETQRNKGNFPGRFSGRQFSNSRSEMNVSTLELGDSALYLCASSFGDSGRDEQFFGPGTRLTVL.

The V call is TRBV10-3, the J call TRBJ2-7, with D possibly matching TRBD1 (5 bases). This CDR3 spans 12 amino acids. Germline assignment: CDR1 ENHRY and CDR2 SYGVKD. The ends were cut back, 8 bases at V and 0 bases at J, with 8 bases in the middle. In DNA, the CDR3 is TGTGCCATCCTCACAGGCTCCTACGAGCAGTACTTC. This translates into CAILTGSYEQYF.

The V call is TRBV3-1 (or the pseudogene TRBV3-2), the J call TRBJ2-1; 12 nucleotides line up with TRBD2. Germline trimming cut 5 bases from V and 8 bases from J; bases unmatched to any gene: 16. Germline CDR1 is LGHDT and CDR2 is YNNKEL (reference sequence). The CDR3 totals 18 residues. The CDR3 DNA is TGTGCCAGCAGCTCGCCTCTAGCGGGAGGGCCTCATTGGTATGAGCAGTTCTTC. Its translation: CASSSPLAGGPHWYEQFF.

The rearrangement joins TRBV27 to TRBJ1-1, with 7 bases matching TRBD1. Germline-derived CDR1 and CDR2 are MNHEY and SMNVEV (reference sequence). The CDR3 runs 14 residues. Trimming removed 3 bases from V and 2 bases from J; junction bases left unmatched: 3. CDR3 residues: CASSFTGANTEAFF. The CDR3 nucleotides read TGTGCCAGCAGTTTCACAGGGGCCAACACTGAAGCTTTCTTT.

The J gene is TRBJ1-5, the V gene TRBV19, with D unresolved. The V gene's germline CDR1 is LNHDA and CDR2 SQIVND (reference sequence). This CDR3 is built from 14 residues. V was shortened by 5 bases and J by 2 bases, with 10 bases between the two germline ends. The DNA of the CDR3 is TGTGCCAGTAGTCTAACAGCGGGCAATCAGCCCCAGCATTTT. Residues: CASSLTAGNQPQHF. The full variable domain, with the rest looked up from reference TRBV19 and TRBJ1-5, is DGGITQSPKYLFRKEGQNVTLSCEQNLNHDAMYWYRQDPGQGLRLIYYSQIVNDFQKGDIAEGYSVSREKKESFPLTVTSAQKNPTAFYLCASSLTAGNQPQHFGDGTRLSIL.

The chain couples TRBV7-9 to TRBJ2-1; perhaps TRBD1 as D (5 bases). CDR3 length: 14 amino acids. The V gene lost 5 bases and the J gene lost 4 bases, with 12 bases spanning the gap. Germline V CDR1 and CDR2: SEHNR, FQNEAQ (reference sequence). In nucleotides, the CDR3 is TGTGCCAGCAGCCAGGGCCAAATTTACAATGAGCAGTTCTTC. It specifies CASSQGQIYNEQFF.

The J gene is TRBJ2-7, the V gene TRBV7-2; 8 bases line up with TRBD1. The CDR3 runs 14 residues. CDR1 and CDR2 (germline): SGHTA, FQGNSA. Unmatched junction bases numbered 4, after V lost 2 bases and J lost 4 bases. CDR3 region: CASSLTTGVYEQYF. The CDR3 region has the DNA TGTGCCAGCAGCTTAACGACAGGGGTTTACGAGCAGTACTTC. The whole variable domain, remainder taken from reference TRBV7-2 and TRBJ2-7, is GAGVSQSPSNKVTEKGKDVELRCDPISGHTALYWYRQSLGQGLEFLIYFQGNSAPDKSGLPSDRFSAERTGGSVSTLTIQRTQQEDSAVYLCASSLTTGVYEQYFGPGTRLTVT.

This chain uses TRBV4-1 with TRBJ1-4, with D maybe TRBD1 (6 bases). The CDR3 contains 20 residues. CDR1 and CDR2 (germline): MGHRA, YSYEKL. V gave up 0 bases and J gave up 0 bases, with 20 bases separating them. The CDR3 loop reads CASSQDWSGVYPATNEKLFF. CDR3 bases: TGCGCCAGCAGCCAAGATTGGTCAGGGGTCTACCCTGCAACTAATGAAAAACTGTTTTTT.

The CDR3 spells CATSRPGLAGYYEQYF. In DNA form, the CDR3 reads TGTGCCACCAGCAGACCTGGACTAGCGGGTTACTACGAGCAGTACTTC. This chain links TRBV15 with TRBJ2-7; 11 bases match TRBD2. The V gene's germline CDR1 is LNHNV and CDR2 YYDKDF (reference sequence). This CDR3 spans 16 amino acids. Unmatched junction bases numbered 6, after V lost 2 bases and J lost 3 bases. The whole variable domain, filled in from reference TRBV15 and TRBJ2-7, reads DAMVIQNPRYQVTQFGKPVTLSCSQTLNHNVMYWYQQKSSQAPKLLFHYYDKDFNNEADTPDNFQSRRPNTSFCFLDIRSPGLGDTAMYLCATSRPGLAGYYEQYFGPGTRLTVT.